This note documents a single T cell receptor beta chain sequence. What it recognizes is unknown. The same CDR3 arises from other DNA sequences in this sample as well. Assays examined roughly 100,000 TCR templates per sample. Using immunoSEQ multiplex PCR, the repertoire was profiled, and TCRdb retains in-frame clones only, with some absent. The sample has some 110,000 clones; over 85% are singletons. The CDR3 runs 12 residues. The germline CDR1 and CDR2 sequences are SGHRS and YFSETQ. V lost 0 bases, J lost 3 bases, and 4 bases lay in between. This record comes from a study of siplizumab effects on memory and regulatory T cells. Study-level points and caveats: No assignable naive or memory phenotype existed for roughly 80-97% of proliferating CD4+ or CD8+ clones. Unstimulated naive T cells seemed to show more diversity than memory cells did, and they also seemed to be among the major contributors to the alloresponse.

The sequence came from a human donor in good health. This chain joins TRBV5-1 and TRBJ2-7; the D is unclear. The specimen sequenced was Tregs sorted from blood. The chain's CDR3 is CASSLDGYEQYF. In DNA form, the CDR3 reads TGCGCCAGCAGCTTGGACGGCTACGAGCAGTACTTC.